These 14 T cell receptor beta chains were sequenced from one sample in a study of blood T cell repertoires in COVID-19. The data were produced by immunoSEQ multiplex PCR, yet TCRdb's version contains in-frame clones alone and is incomplete. There are 270,000 or so clones in the sample; 65% to 90% occur only once, and roughly 15% lies in the top ten. Sequenced material: peripheral blood. The receptors shown here come from a human donor in a cohort sampled during active COVID-19.

The gene calls are TRBV4-2 and TRBJ2-3; D perhaps matches TRBD2 (6 bases). CDR3 size: 14 residues. The V end was cut by 4 bases, the J end by 0 bases, with 8 bases between. CDR1 and CDR2 from the germline V gene are LGHNA and YNFKEQ. CDR3 protein: CASSPGSSTDTQYF. In DNA form, the CDR3 reads TGTGCCAGCAGCCCCGGGAGTAGCACAGATACGCAGTATTTT.

The chain couples TRBV15 to TRBJ2-7, with 9 bases that match TRBD1. With V trimmed by 4 bases and J by 3 bases, 7 bases remained unmatched. Germline CDR1 and CDR2: LNHNV and YYDKDF (reference sequence). This CDR3 comprises 15 residues. The CDR3 reads CATSTTGTGHYEQYF. In DNA form, the CDR3 reads TGTGCCACCAGCACGACCGGGACAGGGCACTACGAGCAGTACTTC.

The CDR3 DNA is TGTGCCAGCTCATCGGGGAGGACTAGCTCCTACGAGCAGTACTTC. Translating it yields CASSSGRTSSYEQYF. The chain links TRBV18 to TRBJ2-7; 7 bases agree with TRBD2. The CDR3 totals 15 residues. Looked up from germline, CDR1 is KGHSH and CDR2 is LQKENI. V lost 5 bases to trimming and J lost 0 bases; unmatched junction nucleotides: 7.

The chain recombines TRBV7-9 with TRBJ2-5, with 11 bases matching TRBD2. CDR1 and CDR2 from the germline V gene are SEHNR and FQNEAQ (reference sequence). This CDR3 has 13 amino acids. Losses at the gene ends were 6 bases for V and 5 bases for J; bases not matched to a gene: 2. For the CDR3, the DNA is TGTGCCAGCAGACTAGCGGGAGAGGAGACCCAGTACTTC. Translated, it gives CASRLAGEETQYF.

The genes are TRBV5-8 and TRBJ2-5; no firm D call. CDR1 SGHTS and CDR2 YDEGEE come from the germline V gene. CDR3 length equals 13 residues. V lost 4 bases and J lost 1, with 8 bases in between. In DNA form, the CDR3 reads TGTGCCAGCAGCGTGGCTTCCCAAGAGACCCAGTACTTC. It yields the protein CASSVASQETQYF.

V gene TRBV5-1 combines with J gene TRBJ2-1; 7 bases align to TRBD2. Germline loops: CDR1 SGHRS, CDR2 YFSETQ. After removal of 0 bases from V and 2 bases from J, the junction contained 5 bases not matched to a gene. The CDR3 spans 16 residues. CDR3 coding DNA: TGCGCCAGCAGCTTGGTCGCCGGGACTACCTACAATGAGCAGTTCTTC. Translating it yields CASSLVAGTTYNEQFF. Looking up the rest from reference TRBV5-1 and TRBJ2-1 gives the full variable domain: KAGVTQTPRYLIKTRGQQVTLSCSPISGHRSVSWYQQTPGQGLQFLFEYFSETQRNKGNFPGRFSGRQFSNSRSEMNVSTLELGDSALYLCASSLVAGTTYNEQFFGPGTRLTVL.

The V call is TRBV2, the J call TRBJ1-3; 8 nucleotides agree with TRBD1. V was pared by 6 bases and J by 0 bases, with 7 bases of the junction left unmatched. Germline loops: CDR1 SNHLY, CDR2 FYNNEI. This CDR3 has 16 residues. CDR3 loop: CASRDPRGPSGNTIYF. Here the CDR3 DNA reads TGTGCCAGCAGGGATCCCAGGGGGCCCTCTGGAAACACCATATATTTT.

In this sample, this clone turned up a few times. For the CDR3, the DNA is TGTGCCAGCAGCCAACCAAAACAGGGGGCCACTGAAGCTTTCTTT. As protein: CASSQPKQGATEAFF. The J gene is TRBJ1-1, the V gene TRBV3-1 (or the pseudogene TRBV3-2); 9 bases are shared with TRBD1. Losses at the gene ends were 2 bases for V and 4 bases for J; bases not matched to a gene: 5. The germline V gene has CDR1 LGHDT and CDR2 YNNKEL (reference sequence). This CDR3 has 15 residues.

This rearrangement joins TRBV20-1 to TRBJ2-1; D may be TRBD1 (5 bases). The germline gives CDR1 DFQATT, CDR2 SNEGSKA (reference sequence). The CDR3 runs to 14 residues. Between the trimmed V and J ends, which lost 3 bases and 0 bases, there was a span of 9 bases. CDR3 protein: CSASRGFSYNEQFF. DNA of the CDR3: TGCAGTGCTAGTAGGGGATTCTCCTACAATGAGCAGTTCTTC.

This chain links TRBV29-1 with TRBJ1-1; 9 bases agree with TRBD1. Germline values: CDR1 SQVTM, CDR2 ANQGSEA. V lost 7 bases and J lost 4; bases outside the gene matches: 4. This CDR3 spans 12 amino acids. CDR3: CSGLTGGTEAFF. The CDR3 nucleotides read TGCAGCGGGTTGACAGGGGGCACTGAAGCTTTCTTT.

This clone was counted once. CDR3 in DNA: TGTGCCAGCAGCCCGACTCTTCGAGACACTGAAGCTTTCTTT. Protein sequence: CASSPTLRDTEAFF. The chain uses TRBV6-2 or TRBV6-3 and TRBJ1-1, with D uncertain. CDR3 length equals 14 residues. Trimming removed 6 bases from V and 3 bases from J, with 14 bases in between. Germline V CDR1 and CDR2: MNHEY, SVGEGT.

V and J are TRBV6-5 and TRBJ2-1; tentative D call: TRBD1 (5 bases). Germline V lookup: CDR1 MNHEY, CDR2 SVGAGI. V lost 2 bases and J lost 7, with 18 bases in between. The CDR3 spans 16 residues. CDR3 in amino acids: CASSYRRQGLGNEQFF. CDR3 coding DNA: TGTGCCAGCAGTTACCGGCGCCAGGGCCTAGGGAATGAGCAGTTCTTC.

The J gene is TRBJ1-3, the V gene TRBV5-1, with no clear D. The V gene's germline CDR1 is SGHRS and CDR2 YFSETQ. The CDR3 consists of 15 residues. V was pared by 4 bases and J by 4 bases, with 15 bases between. CDR3 bases: TGCGCCAGCAGCCTGGGAGGCACGCCAGGAAACACCATATATTTT. It codes for CASSLGGTPGNTIYF. Supplemented by reference TRBV5-1 and TRBJ1-3, the full variable domain reads KAGVTQTPRYLIKTRGQQVTLSCSPISGHRSVSWYQQTPGQGLQFLFEYFSETQRNKGNFPGRFSGRQFSNSRSEMNVSTLELGDSALYLCASSLGGTPGNTIYFGEGSWLTVV.

The chain links TRBV28 to TRBJ2-1; D is perhaps TRBD1 (5 bases). V lost 1 base and J lost 12, with 10 bases in between. The CDR3 is 12 residues long. The germline gives CDR1 MDHEN, CDR2 SYDVKM. The CDR3 region is CASSLSSGRQFF. The CDR3 DNA reads as TGTGCCAGCAGTTTATCCTCAGGGCGGCAGTTCTTC.